This T cell receptor (beta chain) was captured in a study of T-cell memory formation after mild COVID-19 (dated by TCRdb to the early 2020s). In the study overall: TCR sequence clusters from the two donors were found to be largely donor specific. The cohort comprised two young, previously healthy adult volunteers, one female and one male. Longitudinal TCRalpha and TCRbeta repertoire sequencing tracked T-cell clones expanding and contracting after mild COVID-19 in a couple of donors. The paper's findings and limits, for the study overall: Only a couple of mild cases were covered in the study, and larger cohorts including severe cases with pre-infection samples were considered necessary. Contracting CD4+ clones appeared mostly in the CM and EM memory subsets, whereas CD8+ clones were enriched in EMRA. The detection of some responding clones in pre-infection memory suggests that pre-existing cross-reactive memory T cells joined the SARS-CoV-2 response. SARS-CoV-2 specificity of the second-wave clones peaking on day 37 was not confirmed. From day 15 to 85, contracting clones showed balanced CD4/CD8 phenotypes, whereas a second wave of clones that expanded from day 15 to 37 leaned towards CD4+.

The instrument given in TCRdb is Illumina NovaSeq 6000. cDNA libraries for TCRalpha and TCRbeta were prepared by 5'RACE using constant-segment primers, with sample barcodes and unique molecular identifiers added. Trizol reagent was used to extract RNA from every sample. The libraries were amplified in two PCR steps, and the second step added a second sample barcode and Illumina TruSeq adapters. The libraries were sequenced on an Illumina NovaSeq using 2 x 150 bp paired-end reads. Per the source publication's procedure: With migec v1.2.7, reads were demultiplexed and then collapsed into UMI-guided consensus sequences. Using mixcr v2.1.11, the UMI consensuses were aligned to TRA and TRB V and J templates and assembled into clonotypes. A clonotype was counted as expanded or contracted only if both edgeR and NoisET called the change significant, with noise models trained on biological replicates. For edgeR calls, a false discovery rate-adjusted p below 0.01 and a log2 fold-change threshold of 1 were applied. PCA with hierarchical clustering of max-normalized trajectories of the 1000 most abundant clonotypes was used as exploratory dynamics analysis. The CD4 or CD8 phenotype of responding clones was assigned using the separately sequenced CD4+ and CD8+ repertoires. In-frame beta chains were kept once TCRdb had trimmed the public reads at Q25 with fastp and called clones with MiXCR. Each CDR3 protein gets just one entry, which takes the most common genes and DNA from the rows behind it. V and J calls and clone size were set by TCRdb, not the authors. This sample has approximately 100,000 distinct CDR3 sequences in its table, and approximately 12% of those were observed once. Approximately 40% of the sample rests with the top ten.

Ficoll-Paque density gradient centrifugation was used to isolate PBMCs. Reading the germline V gene gives CDR1 LGHNA and CDR2 YSLEER. Including cysteine and phenylalanine, the CDR3 has 17 amino acids. Of the read, only the CDR3 DNA is kept; its 51 bases are in frame from base 1. Deletion took 0 bases off V and 5 bases off J, with a span of 18 bases between the germline ends. This clonotype was seen repeatedly, ten times or more. Its cognate antigen has yet to be identified. There are no base qualities to consult, and no much larger clone falls within one base. The clonotype comes from a man between 18 and 35 years old who had mild COVID-19 (a few samples of this study predate the infection). The sample titles of this study are shuffled in the database, so cell type and time point are left out; the donor was told from shared clones. Material: PBMCs or a T cell subset sorted from them (not recorded which). The chain is assembled from TRBV4-3 and TRBJ2-3, with a tentative D gene TRBD2 over 7 matching bases. The base sequence is TGCGCCAGCAGCCAAGATGGTCGCGGGGGCGCGGGAGATACGCAGTATTTT. Translated, it reads CASSQDGRGGAGDTQYF.